Below, 32 T cell receptor beta chains from the same sample are listed, as sequenced in a study of blood T cell repertoires in COVID-19. TCRdb's table, derived via immunoSEQ multiplex PCR, lists solely in-frame clones and lacks some. The sample lists some 46,000 clones; over 75% were seen once. Material: peripheral blood. The receptors were gathered from a woman aged 60-70 years with acute or convalescent COVID-19.

The chain employs TRBV19 and TRBJ2-7, with a tentative D call TRBD1 (6 bases). Germline-derived CDR1 and CDR2 are LNHDA and SQIVND (reference sequence). This CDR3 contains 15 residues. Trimming took 5 bases from V and 0 from J, leaving 14 bases between them. CDR3 residues: CASSPRQDSSYEQYF. The CDR3 DNA reads as TGTGCCAGTAGTCCAAGACAGGATTCCTCCTACGAGCAGTACTTC.

V is TRBV19 and J is TRBJ1-6; D is uncertain. The germline V gene encodes CDR1 LNHDA and CDR2 SQIVND (reference sequence). The CDR3 has 14 residues. Trimming removed 1 base from V and 7 bases from J, with 8 bases in between. CDR3 amino acids: CASSIVSSNSPLHF. CDR3 DNA: TGTGCCAGTAGTATAGTTTCTTCCAATTCACCCCTCCACTTT.

V and J are TRBV5-1 and TRBJ2-7; D may be TRBD1 (6 bases). The CDR3 contains 16 residues. The V gene lost 4 bases and the J gene lost 7 bases, with 24 bases spanning the gap. Per the germline V gene, CDR1 is SGHRS and CDR2 is YFSETQ. The CDR3 reads CASSTQTGTSRGEQYF. CDR3 nucleotide sequence: TGCGCCAGCAGCACACAAACAGGGACCTCCCGGGGAGAGCAGTACTTC. Based on the CDR3 plus reference TRBV5-1 and TRBJ2-7, the full variable domain is KAGVTQTPRYLIKTRGQQVTLSCSPISGHRSVSWYQQTPGQGLQFLFEYFSETQRNKGNFPGRFSGRQFSNSRSEMNVSTLELGDSALYLCASSTQTGTSRGEQYFGPGTRLTVT.

In this sample, this clone turned up a few times. The chain links TRBV18 to TRBJ1-1, with D maybe TRBD1 (6 bases). Trimming stripped 3 bases from V and 4 bases from J, with 12 bases between. This CDR3 is built from 14 residues. Germline V lookup: CDR1 KGHSH, CDR2 LQKENI. CDR3 in DNA: TGTGCCAGCTCACCTAACAGGGTAACCACTGAAGCTTTCTTT. Protein: CASSPNRVTTEAFF. The full variable domain, its missing parts supplied by reference TRBV18 and TRBJ1-1, is NAGVMQNPRHLVRRRGQEARLRCSPMKGHSHVYWYRQLPEEGLKFMVYLQKENIIDESGMPKERFSAEFPKEGPSILRIQQVVRGDSAAYFCASSPNRVTTEAFFGQGTRLTVV.

This chain connects TRBV6-2 or TRBV6-3 to TRBJ2-5, with 12 bases aligning to TRBD2. CDR3 size: 18 residues. Trimming took 2 bases from V and 5 from J; bases not matched to a gene: 12. Germline-derived CDR1 and CDR2 are MNHEY and SVGEGT. CDR3 region: CASSYLRALAGGFETQYF. CDR3 bases: TGTGCCAGCAGTTACCTTCGGGCACTAGCGGGGGGTTTTGAGACCCAGTACTTC.

The J gene is TRBJ2-5, the V gene TRBV7-3, with 7 nucleotides matching TRBD2. There are 13 residues in the CDR3. V lost 6 bases to trimming and J lost 7 bases; unmatched junction nucleotides: 8. Germline CDR1 reads SGHTA; CDR2 reads FQGTGA. The CDR3 nucleotides are TGTGCCAGCAGTTCCAGCGGGGTAGGGACCCAGTACTTC. Translated: CASSSSGVGTQYF.

The J gene is TRBJ1-1, the V gene TRBV11-2; D is undetermined. The CDR3 totals 14 residues. CDR1 SGHAT and CDR2 FQNNGV come from the germline V gene. Deletions cut 5 bases from V and 2 bases from J, with 12 bases between. CDR3 region: CASSPSTGNTEAFF. CDR3 in DNA: TGTGCCAGCAGCCCCTCTACGGGAAACACTGAAGCTTTCTTT.

The chain uses TRBV7-3 and TRBJ2-2; D unresolved. V lost 4 bases and J lost 8, with 17 bases in between. This CDR3 contains 15 residues. Per germline, CDR1 SGHTA and CDR2 FQGTGA. In nucleotides, the CDR3 is TGTGCCAGCAGCTCCGACCCGGGTCCCTTTGGGGAGCTGTTTTTT. Amino acids: CASSSDPGPFGELFF.

This sequence joins TRBV4-1 and TRBJ2-2; the match to TRBD1 covers 8 bases. Germline trimming cut 3 bases from V and 4 bases from J; bases unmatched to any gene: 4. Germline CDR1 reads MGHRA; CDR2 reads YSYEKL. There are 15 residues in the CDR3. The CDR3 nucleotides are TGCGCCAGCAGCCAGGGGGACAGGTTCACCGGGGAGCTGTTTTTT. Amino acids: CASSQGDRFTGELFF.

V is TRBV11-1 and J is TRBJ2-3; TRBD2 might be the D (6 bases). The CDR3 spans 12 residues. Trimming removed 4 bases from V and 6 bases from J, with 8 bases in between. Germline V lookup: CDR1 SGHAT, CDR2 FQDESV (reference sequence). CDR3: CASSSLADTQYF. The CDR3 DNA reads TGTGCCAGCAGCTCCCTAGCGGATACGCAGTATTTT. Combining the CDR3 with reference TRBV11-1 and TRBJ2-3 gives the whole variable domain EAEVAQSPRYKITEKSQAVAFWCDPISGHATLYWYRQILGQGPELLVQFQDESVVDDSQLPKDRFSAERLKGVDSTLKIQPAELGDSAMYLCASSSLADTQYFGPGTRLTVL.

DNA of the CDR3: TGTGCCAGCAGTACCCAGGGTGGAACAGATACGCAGTATTTT. Translated: CASSTQGGTDTQYF. The chain uses TRBV2 and TRBJ2-3; TRBD1 is a possible D gene (5 bases). V lost 5 bases and J 3 bases, leaving 12 bases between the germline ends. Germline V lookup: CDR1 SNHLY, CDR2 FYNNEI. CDR3 size: 14 residues. Full variable domain (remainder filled in from reference TRBV2 and TRBJ2-3): EPEVTQTPSHQVTQMGQEVILRCVPISNHLYFYWYRQILGQKVEFLVSFYNNEISEKSEIFDDQFSVERPDGSNFTLKIRSTKLEDSAMYFCASSTQGGTDTQYFGPGTRLTVL.

The sample holds one count of this clone. The gene calls are TRBV5-1 and TRBJ2-1; 12 positions match TRBD2. Trimming cost V 8 bases and J 6 bases; bases outside gene matches: 6. The CDR3 length is 14 residues. CDR1 is SGHRS, CDR2 YFSETQ, per germline. The CDR3 protein is CASRTSGDGNEQFF. CDR3 nucleotide sequence: TGCGCCAGTAGGACTAGCGGGGATGGCAATGAGCAGTTCTTC.

V and J are TRBV9 and TRBJ2-2, with 12 bases aligning to TRBD2. CDR3 length equals 15 residues. The V gene end was trimmed by 7 bases and the J gene end by 7 bases; junction bases not matched to a gene: 8. The germline gives CDR1 SGDLS, CDR2 YYNGEE. DNA for the CDR3: TGTGCCAGCCGCGCGACTAGCGGGAGAAACGGGGAGCTGTTTTTT. Residues: CASRATSGRNGELFF. Based on the CDR3 plus reference TRBV9 and TRBJ2-2, the full variable domain is DSGVTQTPKHLITATGQRVTLRCSPRSGDLSVYWYQQSLDQGLQFLIQYYNGEERAKGNILERFSAQQFPDLHSELNLSSLELGDSALYFCASRATSGRNGELFFGEGSRLTVL.

A single count supports this clone. V and J are TRBV7-9 and TRBJ1-2; 8 bases are a match to TRBD1. The CDR3 is 16 residues long. The V segment lost 0 bases and the J segment 7 bases; nucleotides outside the gene matches: 10. Germline-derived CDR1 and CDR2 are SEHNR and FQNEAQ (reference sequence). The CDR3 sequence is CASSLAQGAGKGGYTF. Written as DNA, the CDR3 is TGTGCCAGCAGCTTAGCTCAGGGGGCAGGCAAAGGTGGCTACACCTTC.

The J gene is TRBJ2-3, the V gene TRBV9; 13 bases agree with TRBD2. V trimming: 0 bases; J trimming: 6 bases; junction bases outside the gene matches: 4. The V gene's germline CDR1 is SGDLS and CDR2 YYNGEE. The CDR3 sequence is 16 residues long. CDR3 in DNA: TGTGCCAGCAGCGTAGTGGCGACTAGCGGGGGGGATACGCAGTATTTT. Translation: CASSVVATSGGDTQYF.

V usage is TRBV2 and J usage is TRBJ1-5; 10 bases align to TRBD1. The CDR3 consists of 13 residues. Germline CDR1 is SNHLY and CDR2 is FYNNEI. With V trimmed by 7 bases and J by 7 bases, 4 bases remained unmatched. CDR3 protein: CASTRTGGQPQHF. Written as DNA, the CDR3 is TGTGCCAGCACCCGGACAGGGGGACAGCCCCAGCATTTT.

The chain has TRBV5-1 and TRBJ2-5; D may be TRBD2 (6 bases). Germline V gene lookup returns CDR1 SGHRS and CDR2 YFSETQ. The CDR3 is made up of 14 amino acids. Trimming pared 4 bases from V and 3 bases from J, leaving 13 bases between. The CDR3 region is CASSGGTVKETQYF. The CDR3 DNA reads TGCGCCAGCAGCGGAGGGACTGTAAAAGAGACCCAGTACTTC.

This sequence joins TRBV11-3 and TRBJ2-3, with a tentative D call TRBD2 (6 bases). This CDR3 spans 13 amino acids. With 5 bases removed from V and 1 base from J, the gap between germline ends came to 7 bases. The germline V gene has CDR1 SGHNT and CDR2 YENEEA. Written as DNA, the CDR3 is TGTGCCAGCAGCGGAGGGGGCACAGATACGCAGTATTTT. Translating gives CASSGGGTDTQYF.

V and J are TRBV10-2 and TRBJ2-5, with TRBD1 identical over 8 bases. With 3 bases clipped from V and 4 bases from J, the junction kept 10 bases outside the gene matches. The CDR3 runs 16 residues. Germline loops: CDR1 WSHSY, CDR2 SAAADI. The CDR3 region has the DNA TGCGCCAGCAGTGAAGGGACAGGCCCGCTTGGAGAGACCCAGTACTTC. This translates into CASSEGTGPLGETQYF.

This clone has just a few counts. The chain is built from TRBV7-2 and TRBJ2-7, with 11 bases lining up with TRBD2. Germline V lookup: CDR1 SGHTA, CDR2 FQGNSA. The length of the CDR3 is 15 residues. The V and J ends lost 5 bases and 2 bases, in that order; junction bases with no gene match: 5. The CDR3 reads CASSIHSGGAYEQYF. Here the CDR3 DNA reads TGTGCCAGCAGCATCCATAGCGGGGGGGCCTACGAGCAGTACTTC.

This clone turned up a few times. The chain links TRBV10-2 to TRBJ1-2; possibly TRBD1 for D (5 bases). The length of the CDR3 is 14 residues. Trimming pared 0 bases from V and 6 bases from J, leaving 11 bases between. Germline loops: CDR1 WSHSY, CDR2 SAAADI. CDR3 DNA sequence: TGCGCCAGCAGTGAGTCGAATCAGGGTGATGGCTACACCTTC. It specifies CASSESNQGDGYTF.

The rearrangement links TRBV9 to TRBJ1-2, with 7 positions matching TRBD1. This CDR3 has 14 amino acids. J lost 7 bases, V lost 0 bases, and 6 bases had no gene match. Germline V gene sequence: CDR1 SGDLS, CDR2 YYNGEE. CDR3 coding DNA: TGTGCCAGCAGCGTAGCCCACAGGGGCGGTGGCTACACCTTC. It is translated as CASSVAHRGGGYTF.

The genes are TRBV4-1 and TRBJ2-7; 12 positions agree with TRBD2. Unmatched junction bases numbered 6, after V lost 1 base and J lost 2 bases. Germline loops: CDR1 MGHRA, CDR2 YSYEKL. CDR3 length equals 17 residues. CDR3 in amino acids: CASSQATLAGGPYEQYF. CDR3 nucleotides: TGCGCCAGCAGCCAAGCAACCCTAGCGGGGGGGCCCTACGAGCAGTACTTC.

CDR3 amino acids: CASSIAGSSYEQYF. CDR3 sequence (DNA): TGTGCCAGCAGTATAGCGGGAAGCTCCTACGAGCAGTACTTC. The chain carries TRBV6-5 and TRBJ2-7; 8 nucleotides match TRBD2. Germline CDR1 is MNHEY and CDR2 is SVGAGI. V shed 5 bases and J 0 bases; nucleotides not matched to a gene: 3. The CDR3 has 14 amino acids.

The chain is built from TRBV7-8 and TRBJ1-1, with a weak D call TRBD1 (5 bases). The CDR3 contains 13 residues. The V end lost 7 bases, the J end lost 4 bases, and 13 bases lay between the germline ends. The germline CDR1 and CDR2 sequences are SGHVS and FQNEAQ. The DNA for the CDR3 is TGTGCCAGCAAGGAGGGGATCTCCACTGAAGCTTTCTTT. It translates to CASKEGISTEAFF.

The V call is TRBV12-3 or TRBV12-4, the J call TRBJ2-1; D remains ambiguous. The CDR3 is 12 amino acids. The V end lost 6 bases, the J end lost 3 bases, and 6 bases lay between the germline ends. In DNA form, the CDR3 reads TGTGCCAGCAGCCGAGACTACAATGAGCAGTTCTTC. Its protein product is CASSRDYNEQFF.

The chain employs TRBV5-1 and TRBJ1-1; possibly TRBD1 for D (5 bases). The V and J ends lost 1 base and 1 base respectively, with 11 bases between them. Looked up from germline, CDR1 is SGHRS and CDR2 is YFSETQ. The CDR3 totals 15 residues. CDR3 sequence reads: CASSLSGDRNTEAFF. CDR3 DNA sequence: TGCGCCAGCAGCTTGTCGGGGGACCGGAACACTGAAGCTTTCTTT.

This sequence joins TRBV20-1 and TRBJ2-1; the D gene is possibly TRBD1 (6 bases). The germline V and J ends were trimmed by 3 bases and 7 bases, with 10 bases remaining between them. This CDR3 has 12 amino acids. The germline gives CDR1 DFQATT, CDR2 SNEGSKA (reference sequence). CDR3 residues: CSASGQQNEQFF. Here the CDR3 DNA reads TGCAGTGCTAGTGGACAGCAGAATGAGCAGTTCTTC.

This clone was detected a few times. The chain joins TRBV2 to TRBJ1-5; 9 bases agree with TRBD1. CDR1 is SNHLY, CDR2 FYNNEI, per germline. This CDR3 comprises 15 residues. V was pared by 5 bases and J by 6 bases, with 8 bases of the junction left unmatched. Here the CDR3 DNA reads TGTGCCAGCAGTACCAACAGGGGGCTAGTTCAGCCCCAGCATTTT. This encodes CASSTNRGLVQPQHF.

This chain uses TRBV10-3 with TRBJ1-3; D is unclear. V shed 7 bases and J shed 4 bases, with 11 bases lying between them. The length of the CDR3 is 13 residues. Germline CDR1 and CDR2: ENHRY and SYGVKD. The CDR3 DNA reads as TGTGCCATCACTGACTCTTCCGGAAACACCATATATTTT. This codes for CAITDSSGNTIYF.

The V gene is TRBV19, the J gene TRBJ1-5; 10 bases are shared with TRBD1. Germline V CDR1 and CDR2: LNHDA, SQIVND (reference sequence). This CDR3 comprises 16 residues. Trimming cost V 0 bases and J 3 bases; bases outside gene matches: 2. The CDR3 here is CASSIDGTGVNQPQHF. The CDR3 DNA is TGTGCCAGTAGTATAGATGGGACAGGGGTCAATCAGCCCCAGCATTTT.

This clone was counted between two and nine times. The rearrangement uses TRBV19 and TRBJ1-2, with 8 bases identical to TRBD1. Germline V gene lookup returns CDR1 LNHDA and CDR2 SQIVND (reference sequence). CDR3 size: 13 residues. V shed 8 bases, J shed 8 bases, and the junction held 10 bases outside the gene matches. Written as DNA, the CDR3 is TGTGCCAGTTCGGGGCAGGGGGCTGACGGCTACACCTTC. Translation: CASSGQGADGYTF.